This TCR beta chain was recorded in a study of OX40 agonist ivuxolimab in advanced cancers. The cohort excluded patients with autoimmune disease history or systemic immunosuppression. Method: immunoSEQ multiplex PCR; TCRdb's copy keeps in-frame clones and lacks some. The sample holds about 55,000 clones; about 88% are singletons and the top ten take roughly 1.5%. The CDR3 has 13 amino acids. The germline V gene encodes CDR1 MNHEY and CDR2 SVGAGI. Trimming stripped 6 bases from V and 5 bases from J, with 13 bases between. The input for sequencing was CD4+ or CD8+ T cells sorted from blood, taken in a trial of the OX40 agonist ivuxolimab. This receptor was identified in an adult with an advanced solid tumor such as melanoma, head and neck, liver or kidney cancer. The rearrangement joins TRBV6-5 to TRBJ1-2; D is perhaps TRBD1 (5 bases). The CDR3 protein is CASRYGTEYGYTF. CDR3 DNA sequence: TGTGCCAGCAGGTACGGGACGGAGTATGGCTACACCTTC.